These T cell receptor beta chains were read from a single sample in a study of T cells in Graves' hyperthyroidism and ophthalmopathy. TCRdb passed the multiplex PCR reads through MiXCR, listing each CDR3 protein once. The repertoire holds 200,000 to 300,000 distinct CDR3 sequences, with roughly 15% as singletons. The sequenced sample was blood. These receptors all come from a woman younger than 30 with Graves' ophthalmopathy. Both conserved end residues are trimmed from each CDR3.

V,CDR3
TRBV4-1,ASSQVSPGWDEKLF
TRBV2,ASSEASGRGEY
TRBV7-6,ASSLALIGEQF
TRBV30,AWSVRSSNQPQH
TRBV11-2,ASRPQGPGETQY
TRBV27,ASSLSEWETQY
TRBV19,ASTPRGERRAF
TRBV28,ASSRMLTGTIGEQF
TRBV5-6,ASTSGDRGSPLH
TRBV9,ASSVEIGPNTGELF
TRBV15,ATSLQTGLAGGRSYNEQF
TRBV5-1,ASSLRGTYYEQY
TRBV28,ASSSSWGQVNEKLF
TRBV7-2,ASRTSGSYNEQF
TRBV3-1,ASSQDLRTSTDEQF
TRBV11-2,ASSLERTGVSEQY
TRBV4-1,ASSQAERRNQPQH
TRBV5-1,ASSLTGELDEQY
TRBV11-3,ASSLATDYGYT
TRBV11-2,ASSSRVAGIQETQY
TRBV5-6,ASSQVGRNTEAF
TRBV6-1,ASSPVEAGGTDTQY
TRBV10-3,AISESPQWTGELF
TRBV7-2,ASSRDRGRREQY
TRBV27,ATKPRDLIRENYGYT
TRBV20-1,STRDRTPKDTQY
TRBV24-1,ATSDSQADTQY
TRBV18,ASSPSSYEQY
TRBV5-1,ASSLISLGELYEQY
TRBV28,ASSGGGTPQKGYGYT
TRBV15,ATSSLRGDNLGNEQF
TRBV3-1,ASSDYSYEQY
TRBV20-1,SARIRGKGVNEQF
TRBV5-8,ASSLETAYGYT
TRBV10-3,AIRDKSSYNEQF
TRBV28,ASIKRTEAF
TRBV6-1,ASSWGQEYYNEQF
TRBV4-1,ASSQGPAGSPLH
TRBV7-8,ASSPTGQGLTEAF
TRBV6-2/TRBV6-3,ASSYASLDFGEQF
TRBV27,ASSPASGSNIGNEQF
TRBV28,ASSELVPDRGFGYT
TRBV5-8,ASSLAGEYTGELF
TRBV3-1,ASSQGRVLTEAF
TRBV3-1,ASSQALSDWRREKLF
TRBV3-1,ASSRLDKQRGELF
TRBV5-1,ASSLGAGAVGDEQF
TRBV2,ASTRRQGTPNAEAF
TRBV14,ASSRTGLAGSNEQF
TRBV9,ASSSLSYGYT
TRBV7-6,ASSLFTGGSGGIDSETQY